This TCR beta chain appears in the sequencing data of a study of healthy donors' naive CD4 and CD8 T cells. As to this clonotype: The antigen remains undetermined.

Regarding the study as a whole: Alpha and beta chains were sequenced in bulk without pairing.

The CDR3 has 13 amino acids. V gave up 2 bases and J gave up 3 bases, with 8 bases separating them. Germline V CDR1 and CDR2: MNHEY, SVGAGI. Each TCR library used 500 ng of total RNA and a linear amplification protocol. MiXCR, applied by TCRdb to the reads, yields one record per CDR3 protein. The sample has 180,000 or so distinct CDR3 sequences; about 76% are singletons. Sequences were obtained from naive CD4+ and CD8+ T cells sorted from blood, pooled from several donors. V usage is TRBV6-5 and J usage is TRBJ2-7, with TRBD1 as a possible D gene (5 bases). The TCR comes from a pool of human donors in good health; the sample pools cells from several healthy donors. CDR3 nucleotide sequence: TGTGCCAGCAGTTACGACGGACACTACGAGCAGTACTTC. Residues: CASSYDGHYEQYF.